This T cell receptor (beta chain) comes out of a study of cytomegalovirus exposure and HLA in healthy donors. Findings of the study overall: Rare sequences made up most TCRs, while some public TCRs were found in many donors. Sequencing had likely introduced a cluster of highly shared sequence variants as an artifact.

With regard to this clone: Its antigen is not known.

This CDR3 has 18 residues. Germline V gene data show CDR1 as LNHNV and CDR2 as YYDKDF (reference sequence). Trimming took 3 bases from V and 1 from J; bases not matched to a gene: 15. A multiplex PCR was run with 60 Vbeta primers and 13 Jbeta primers. Data came from immunoSEQ multiplex PCR; TCRdb stores just in-frame clones and leaves some out. Of roughly 80,000 clones in the sample, approximately 70% were seen once. The V call is TRBV15, the J call TRBJ2-7, with TRBD1 matching over 7 bases. The origin of this receptor is a man aged 60 to 75 in good health and CMV-seropositive. What was sequenced was PBMCs. As DNA, the CDR3 is TGTGCCACCAGCAGCGTGACAGGGAACAACTTAAGGTCCTACGAGCAGTACTTC. Translation gives CATSSVTGNNLRSYEQYF.